Reported below is one T cell receptor beta chain. The target antigen is unknown. TCRdb's copy holds only in-frame clones and misses some; the assay was immunoSEQ multiplex PCR. Among about 4,600 clones listed, 65% to 80% were seen once. These data come from a study of T cell clonotyping in hematopoietic cell transplantation. Overall study findings and caveats: No sorting was done, leaving CD4 and CD8 contributions mixed. Higher Inverse Simpson Index values in graft donor and pretransplant recipient predicted broader posttransplant TCR diversity.

This sequence originates from a female patient aged 50 to 60 who had an allogeneic stem cell transplant from an unrelated donor, so the T cells may come from the graft donor. Some clones in this sample may be carry-over from other donors' samples. Sequenced material: peripheral blood mononuclear cells, taken 100 days after allogeneic stem cell transplant.

The CDR3 loop is CASTSGTSGGWYNEQFF. The CDR3 DNA is TGTGCCAGCACCTCTGGTACTAGCGGGGGATGGTACAATGAGCAGTTCTTC. This chain uses TRBV27 with TRBJ2-1; 11 bases line up with TRBD2. The CDR3 is 17 amino acids. Germline-derived CDR1 and CDR2 are MNHEY and SMNVEV (reference sequence). Losses at the gene ends were 7 bases for V and 4 bases for J; bases not matched to a gene: 12.